The 11 T cell receptor beta chains below were found in one sample sequenced in a study of T cells after posttransplantation cyclophosphamide. A marrow graft followed busulfan-fludarabine conditioning, with cyclophosphamide on days +3 and +4. Generated by immunoSEQ multiplex PCR, the TCRdb table keeps only in-frame clones and is missing some. This sample has under 15,000 clones, each found more than once. Sequences were derived from PBMCs, sampled after allogeneic stem cell transplant with posttransplant cyclophosphamide. Every receptor here comes from a female patient aged 35 to 55 who received an allogeneic stem cell transplant from an unrelated donor, was CMV-positive, and had acute GVHD only. Certain T cells may be donor cells from the graft.

The chain's CDR3 is CASSPSGTGTYEQYF. CDR3 nucleotide sequence: TGCGCCAGCAGCCCCTCCGGGACAGGGACCTACGAGCAGTACTTC. The chain uses TRBV4-1 and TRBJ2-5; 9 nucleotides align to TRBD1. Gene TRBJ2-7 matches the end of the DNA better, so the J call may be wrong. CDR1 is MGHRA, CDR2 YSYEKL, per germline. The CDR3 sequence is 15 residues long.

The sample holds many counts of this clone. This rearrangement joins TRBV10-2 to TRBJ2-2; TRBD1 matches at 9 bases. CDR1 and CDR2 (germline): WSHSY, SAAADI. V was clipped by 3 bases and J by 6 bases; unmatched bases: 5. CDR3 length: 15 residues. The CDR3 reads CASSDWDRDPGELFF. The CDR3 DNA sequence: TGCGCCAGCAGTGACTGGGACAGGGACCCCGGGGAGCTGTTTTTT.

This clone was detected ten times or more. The chain couples TRBV6-5 to TRBJ1-4; tentatively, D is TRBD1 (5 bases). V was shortened by 0 bases and J by 6 bases, with 14 bases between the two germline ends. The CDR3 runs to 16 residues. Germline loops: CDR1 MNHEY, CDR2 SVGAGI. This CDR3 is CASSYSLGLGDEKLFF. The CDR3 DNA sequence: TGTGCCAGCAGTTACTCGTTGGGCCTAGGGGATGAAAAACTGTTTTTT.

The chain couples TRBV19 to TRBJ2-7, with TRBD2 identical over 11 bases. From germline, CDR1 is LNHDA and CDR2 SQIVND (reference sequence). The J segment lost 3 bases and the V segment lost 2 bases, leaving 0 bases of the junction unmatched. The CDR3 has 14 amino acids. CDR3 sequence: CASSITSGSYEQYF. CDR3 nucleotide sequence: TGTGCCAGTAGTATAACTAGCGGGAGCTACGAGCAGTACTTC.

This clone came up a few times. Here the CDR3 reads CASRGGQETQYF. CDR3 in DNA: TGCGCCAGCAGAGGGGGCCAAGAGACCCAGTACTTC. This chain uses TRBV5-1 with TRBJ2-5; maybe TRBD1 (6 bases). Between the trimmed V and J ends, which lost 5 bases and 1 base, there was a span of 6 bases. This CDR3 is 12 amino acids long. The germline CDR1 and CDR2 sequences are SGHRS and YFSETQ.

There are a few counts of this clone. The chain employs TRBV7-6 and TRBJ2-1; unclear D gene. The V end lost 1 base, the J end lost 7 bases, and 5 bases lay between the germline ends. This CDR3 has 12 residues. Germline loops: CDR1 SGHVS, CDR2 FNYEAQ. CDR3: CASSLVRNEQFF. In DNA form, the CDR3 reads TGTGCCAGCAGCTTAGTTCGGAATGAGCAGTTCTTC.

This clone was detected ten times or more. The V call is TRBV29-1, the J call TRBJ2-2, with TRBD2 matching over 7 bases. V trimming: 8 bases; J trimming: 5 bases; junction bases outside the gene matches: 11. Looked up from germline, CDR1 is SQVTM and CDR2 is ANQGSEA. The length of the CDR3 is 14 residues. CDR3 DNA sequence: TGCAGCCCCCCGCCGGGAGGAGGTACCGGGGAGCTGTTTTTT. Translation: CSPPPGGGTGELFF.

In this sample, this clone turned up many times. The genes are TRBV5-6 and TRBJ2-2, with D perhaps TRBD2 (5 bases). This CDR3 has 15 residues. V lost 7 bases and J lost 2, with 15 bases in between. From germline, CDR1 is SGHDT and CDR2 YYEEEE. The CDR3 here is CASGIGGGNTGELFF. The CDR3 DNA is TGTGCCAGCGGCATTGGCGGAGGTAACACCGGGGAGCTGTTTTTT.

Only a few counts were recorded for this clone. The genes are TRBV5-3 and TRBJ1-4; the D is unclear. TRBV5-3 qualifies as an ORF whose function is uncertain. This CDR3 is 15 amino acids long. V was shortened by 3 bases and J by 0 bases, with 9 bases between the two germline ends. DNA of the CDR3: TGTGCCAGAAGCTCCCCCGGGGCAACTAATGAAAAACTGTTTTTT. Translation gives CARSSPGATNEKLFF.

This sequence joins TRBV6-1 and TRBJ2-1; 9 nucleotides align to TRBD1. The germline CDR1 and CDR2 sequences are MNHNS and SASEGT. Trimming cost V 7 bases and J 7 bases; bases outside gene matches: 11. This CDR3 is built from 15 residues. Here the CDR3 DNA reads TGTGCCAGCAAATTCCGGGACAGGGTTCGGAATGAGCAGTTCTTC. It encodes CASKFRDRVRNEQFF.

The sample holds many counts of this clone. J is TRBJ2-3 and V is TRBV19; D is possibly TRBD2 (5 bases). Germline V gives CDR1 LNHDA, CDR2 SQIVND (reference sequence). V was clipped by 1 base and J by 5 bases, with 10 bases between them. The CDR3 consists of 14 residues. CDR3 in amino acids: CASSIGLEGDTQYF. The DNA of the CDR3 is TGTGCCAGTAGTATAGGACTCGAGGGAGATACGCAGTATTTT.